This TCR beta chain was sequenced for a study of T cells in Graves' hyperthyroidism and ophthalmopathy. Points from the study as a whole: Most clonotypes that expanded in the thyroid above 0.001 also showed up in blood.

Germline V gene lookup returns CDR1 SGDLS and CDR2 YYNGEE. The CDR3 extends over 15 amino acids. The germline V and J ends were trimmed by 4 bases and 2 bases, with 12 bases remaining between them. As regards this clonotype: The antigen remains undetermined.

Using RNA transcripts as the source, TCR beta CDR3 regions were amplified. First-round RT-PCR of the TCR CDR3 relied on the HTBI primer set. MiXCR, run by TCRdb on the multiplex PCR reads, gives a single entry per CDR3 protein. The sample contains over 700,000 distinct CDR3 sequences, 18% of which appear only once. The sequenced sample consisted of blood. This chain links TRBV9 with TRBJ1-4; possibly TRBD1 for D (5 bases). This sequence was found in a woman in her forties or fifties with Graves' hyperthyroidism that later progressed to Graves' ophthalmopathy. The CDR3 region has the DNA TGTGCCAGCAGCAAATCGGGACTTACTAATGAAAAACTGTTTTTT. It codes for CASSKSGLTNEKLFF. Variable domain in full (rest from reference TRBV9 and TRBJ1-4): DSGVTQTPKHLITATGQRVTLRCSPRSGDLSVYWYQQSLDQGLQFLIQYYNGEERAKGNILERFSAQQFPDLHSELNLSSLELGDSALYFCASSKSGLTNEKLFFGSGTQLSVL.